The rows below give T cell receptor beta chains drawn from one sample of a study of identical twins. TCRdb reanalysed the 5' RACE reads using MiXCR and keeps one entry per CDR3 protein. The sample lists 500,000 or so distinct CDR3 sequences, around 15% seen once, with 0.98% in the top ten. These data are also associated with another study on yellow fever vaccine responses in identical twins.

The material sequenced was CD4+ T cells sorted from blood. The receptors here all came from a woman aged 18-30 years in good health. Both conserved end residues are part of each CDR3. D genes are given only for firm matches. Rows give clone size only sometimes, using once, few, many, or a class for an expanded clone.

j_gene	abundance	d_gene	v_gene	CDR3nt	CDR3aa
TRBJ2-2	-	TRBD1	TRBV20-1	TGCAGTGCACCGACAGGGTCCGGGGAGCTGTTTTTT	CSAPTGSGELFF
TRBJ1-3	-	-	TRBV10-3	TGTGCCATCAGTGAGGCTAGCATAGCCGGAAACACCATATATTTT	CAISEASIAGNTIYF
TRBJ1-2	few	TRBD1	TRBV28	TGTGCCAGCAGTATGACAGGGGTTGGAGGCTACACCTTC	CASSMTGVGGYTF
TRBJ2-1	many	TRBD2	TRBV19	TGTGCCAGCACGGGCGGGGGTCTCTCCTACAATGAGCAGTTCTTC	CASTGGGLSYNEQFF
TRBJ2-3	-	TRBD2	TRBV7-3	TGTGCCAGCAGCTTCCGACTAGCGGGGGGGCGCACAGATACGCAGTATTTT	CASSFRLAGGRTDTQYF
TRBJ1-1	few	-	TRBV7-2	TGTGCCAGCAGCTTACGGGGCGTCGATGAAGCTTTCTTT	CASSLRGVDEAFF
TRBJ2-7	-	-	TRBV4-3	TGCGCCAGCAGCCAAGAATTTGAGCGGACTTTCTCCTACGAGCAGTACTTC	CASSQEFERTFSYEQYF
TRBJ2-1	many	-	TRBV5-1	TGCGCCAGCAGCTTGGATGGGGGCCCCCCCAATGAGCAGTTCTTC	CASSLDGGPPNEQFF
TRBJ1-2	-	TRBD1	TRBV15	TGTGCCACCAGGAGAAGAGGGGGCTTTTATGGCTATGGCTACACCTTC	CATRRRGGFYGYGYTF
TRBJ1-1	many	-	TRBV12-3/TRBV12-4	TGTGCCAGCAGTCGAGGACTGAAGAACACTGAAGCTTTCTTT	CASSRGLKNTEAFF
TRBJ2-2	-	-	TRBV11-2	TGTGCCTCGGGGGGGGGACAGGGTTTGATCGGGGAGCTGTTTTTT	CASGGGQGLIGELFF
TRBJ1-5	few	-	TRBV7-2	TGTGCCAGCAGCTTAGGCCGCGGCAGAAATCAGCCCCAGCATTTT	CASSLGRGRNQPQHF